The entry that follows covers one TCR beta chain sequence. The source of the sample is a study of blood T cell repertoires in COVID-19. Measured with immunoSEQ multiplex PCR; TCRdb has only the in-frame clones, and not every one. There are 350,000 to 450,000 clones in the sample; around 87% occur only once, and 0.9% to 1.2% lies in the top ten. V was pared by 5 bases and J by 1 base, with 10 bases of the junction left unmatched. The V gene's germline CDR1 is MDHEN and CDR2 SYDVKM. The CDR3 covers 17 residues. This TCR derives from a young man who had recovered from COVID-19. Sequencing was performed on PBMCs or T cells enriched from blood (not recorded which). The rearrangement joins TRBV28 to TRBJ2-4; TRBD1 matches 8 bases. The CDR3 DNA reads TGTGCCAGCAGTCGACCAGGGGGCGCCCTGGCCAAAAACATTCAGTACTTC. Encoded protein: CASSRPGGALAKNIQYF.